The 3 T cell receptor beta chains below were found in one sample sequenced in a study of blood T cell repertoires in COVID-19. The repertoire was sequenced with immunoSEQ multiplex PCR; TCRdb's copy has only in-frame clones and lacks some. The sample consists of just over 150,000 clones, 70% to 85% of them appearing once. Sequencing used peripheral blood. The receptors were sampled from a woman aged 40 to 49 with COVID-19, enrolled during active disease.

The V and J genes are TRBV19 and TRBJ1-5; 8 positions agree with TRBD1. Trimming removed 8 bases from V and 2 bases from J; junction bases left unmatched: 5. This CDR3 has 14 residues. Per the germline V gene, CDR1 is LNHDA and CDR2 is SQIVND (reference sequence). CDR3 amino acids: CASSDRGGNQPQHF. The CDR3 DNA is TGTGCCAGTTCCGACAGGGGTGGCAATCAGCCCCAGCATTTT.

The chain is built from TRBV29-1 and TRBJ2-7; TRBD2 is a possible D gene (6 bases). The germline V gene has CDR1 SQVTM and CDR2 ANQGSEA. CDR3 length: 14 amino acids. V was cut by 3 bases and J by 0 bases, with 12 bases left in between. CDR3 DNA sequence: TGCAGCGTTGAGGGGGGTCAGGACTCCTACGAGCAGTACTTC. Translated: CSVEGGQDSYEQYF.

The chain is built from TRBV3-1 (or the pseudogene TRBV3-2) and TRBJ2-5, with 9 nucleotides matching TRBD2. Trimming cost V 1 base and J 13 bases; bases outside gene matches: 13. From germline, CDR1 is LGHDT and CDR2 YNNKEL (reference sequence). The CDR3 is 15 residues long. CDR3 sequence (DNA): TGTGCCAGCAGCCAAGTTGGCGGCAGCGGGGGGTTCCCGTACTTC. Encoded protein: CASSQVGGSGGFPYF.